The next 5 T cell receptor beta chains were all read from a single sample in a study of blood T cell repertoires in COVID-19. Sequencing used immunoSEQ multiplex PCR; TCRdb keeps in-frame clones, though not all of them. The profile shows 110,000 to 150,000 clones, 78% of them singletons. Sequenced material: PBMCs or T cells enriched from blood (not recorded which). The receptors were gathered from a woman between 45 and 60 years old who had recovered from COVID-19.

The V call is TRBV12-3 or TRBV12-4, the J call TRBJ1-2, with a tentative D call TRBD1 (6 bases). V was trimmed by 5 bases and J by 5 bases, leaving 12 bases between them. The CDR3 is 13 amino acids. The CDR3: CASSPGALYGYTF. CDR3 DNA: TGTGCCAGCAGTCCAGGGGCGTTATATGGCTACACCTTC.

This clone came up once. This chain joins TRBV5-1 and TRBJ1-3; 8 positions agree with TRBD1. This CDR3 spans 16 amino acids. The germline V gene has CDR1 SGHRS and CDR2 YFSETQ. After removal of 4 bases from V and 0 bases from J, the junction contained 6 bases not matched to a gene. The CDR3 loop is CASSRTGLDSGNTIYF. CDR3 nucleotide sequence: TGCGCCAGCAGCAGGACAGGGTTGGACTCTGGAAACACCATATATTTT.

The chain joins TRBV11-3 to TRBJ1-5; 8 bases align to TRBD1. V lost 2 bases and J lost 6; bases outside the gene matches: 9. CDR3 length: 16 residues. Germline CDR1 reads SGHNT; CDR2 reads YENEEA. CDR3 DNA: TGTGCCAGCAGCTTACAGGCTCGACAGGGGTTTCAGCCCCAGCATTTT. This codes for CASSLQARQGFQPQHF.

J is TRBJ1-1 and V is TRBV11-1, with D unclear. V was pared by 5 bases and J by 1 base, with 11 bases between. CDR1 and CDR2 from the germline V gene are SGHAT and FQDESV (reference sequence). The CDR3 length is 14 residues. This CDR3 is CASSPSSANTEAFF. The CDR3 DNA is TGTGCCAGCAGCCCTTCGAGCGCGAACACTGAAGCTTTCTTT.

The chain carries TRBV3-1 (or the pseudogene TRBV3-2) and TRBJ2-1, with 8 bases that match TRBD1. Germline values: CDR1 LGHDT, CDR2 YNNKEL (reference sequence). The V gene end was trimmed by 0 bases and the J gene end by 9 bases; junction bases not matched to a gene: 7. This CDR3 spans 15 amino acids. CDR3: CASSQEIRGQGEQFF. In DNA form, the CDR3 reads TGTGCCAGCAGCCAAGAAATCAGGGGGCAGGGTGAGCAGTTCTTC.